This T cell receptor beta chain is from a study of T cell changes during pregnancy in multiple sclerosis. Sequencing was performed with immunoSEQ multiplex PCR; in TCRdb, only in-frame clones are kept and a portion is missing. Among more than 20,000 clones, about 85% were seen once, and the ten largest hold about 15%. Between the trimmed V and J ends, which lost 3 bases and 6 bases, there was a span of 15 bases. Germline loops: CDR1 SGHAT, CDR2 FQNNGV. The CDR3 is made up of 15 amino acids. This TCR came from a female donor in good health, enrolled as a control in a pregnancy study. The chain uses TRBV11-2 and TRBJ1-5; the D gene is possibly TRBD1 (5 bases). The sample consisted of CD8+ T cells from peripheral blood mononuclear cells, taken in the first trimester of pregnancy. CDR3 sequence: CASSFRQGVGQPQHF. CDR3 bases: TGTGCCAGCAGCTTTAGACAAGGGGTTGGTCAGCCCCAGCATTTT.